This T cell receptor beta chain was profiled in a study of T cells in localized non-small cell lung cancer. Concerning this clone itself: Its target is unknown.

Sequenced by immunoSEQ multiplex PCR; TCRdb stores in-frame clones only, minus some. The sample includes roughly 26,000 clones, over 75% of them seen just once. Trimming cost V 1 base and J 4 bases, with 14 bases left between them. CDR1 and CDR2 (germline): SGHTA, FQGNSA. The CDR3 loop spans 16 amino acids. Study findings and constraints: The greatest T cell clonality was found in uninvolved adjacent lung (higher than in tumor).

The gene calls are TRBV7-2 and TRBJ2-1; no definite D call. This receptor was taken from a man aged 40 to 69 with stage III squamous cell lung carcinoma. The specimen was peripheral blood, collected before any cancer treatment. The DNA for the CDR3 is TGTGCCAGCAGCTTAGGGTACCCCCCTTTATACAATGAGCAGTTCTTC. This sequence encodes CASSLGYPPLYNEQFF.